Following are 25 T cell receptor beta chains from one sample sequenced in a study of neurological immune-mediated disorders (dated by TCRdb to the late 2010s). Preparation of the library involved 5' RACE. Data came from an Illumina HiSeq 2500. TCRdb reran the public reads through fastp at Q25 and MiXCR, keeping productive beta chains. Rows are combined by CDR3 protein, so each entry shows the most common genes and DNA. The sample table contains roughly 120,000 distinct CDR3 sequences; only one count was recorded for roughly 3.2% of them. Clones ranked in the top ten supply 1% to 1.5% of the sample. Specimen: PBMCs. These receptors were taken from a woman aged 30 to 39 with multiple sclerosis.

The genes are TRBV5-6 and TRBJ2-3, with 11 bases aligning to TRBD2. With 7 bases clipped from V and 4 bases from J, the junction kept 17 bases outside the gene matches. The length of the CDR3 is 18 residues. Germline V gives CDR1 SGHDT, CDR2 YYEEEE. The CDR3, as DNA: TGTGCCAGCCACGGAGGGGGCACTAGCGGGAGAAGGGCAGATACGCAGTATTTT. Translated: CASHGGGTSGRRADTQYF.

This clonotype was found a few times. The V and J genes are TRBV7-9 and TRBJ1-6; tentatively, D is TRBD1 (6 bases). Germline V gene data show CDR1 as SEHNR and CDR2 as FQNEAQ (reference sequence). Trimming pared 1 base from V and 9 bases from J, leaving 16 bases between. This CDR3 is built from 16 residues. The CDR3 is CASSLVQAGEFSPLHF. CDR3 bases: TGTGCCAGCAGCTTAGTACAGGCAGGGGAGTTTTCACCCCTCCACTTT.

This clonotype was picked up many times. The rearrangement links TRBV30 to TRBJ1-2; D is ambiguous. V was shortened by 1 base and J by 2 bases, with 5 bases between the two germline ends. Looked up from germline, CDR1 is GTSNPN and CDR2 is SVGIG (reference sequence). This CDR3 comprises 12 residues. The CDR3 is CAWSGNNYGYTF. The CDR3 DNA is TGTGCCTGGAGTGGGAACAACTATGGCTACACCTTC. The full variable domain, in which reference TRBV30 and TRBJ1-2 provide the parts outside the CDR3, is SQTIHQWPATLVQPVGSPLSLECTVEGTSNPNLYWYRQAAGRGLQLLFYSVGIGQISSEVPQNLSASRPQDRQFILSSKKLLLSDSGFYLCAWSGNNYGYTFGSGTRLTVV.

The rearrangement uses TRBV6-2 or TRBV6-3 and TRBJ1-1, with unresolved D. CDR1 MNHEY and CDR2 SVGEGT come from the germline V gene. The V end lost 6 bases, the J end lost 1 base, and 12 bases lay between the germline ends. CDR3 size: 14 residues. CDR3 sequence reads: CASSVGVRNTEAFF. The CDR3 DNA is TGTGCCAGCAGCGTAGGAGTCAGGAACACTGAAGCTTTCTTT.

This clonotype was seen at least ten times. This chain connects TRBV20-1 to TRBJ1-1; no firm D call. The V and J ends lost 4 bases and 1 base respectively, with 7 bases between them. Germline V lookup: CDR1 DFQATT, CDR2 SNEGSKA (reference sequence). This CDR3 spans 12 amino acids. CDR3 DNA: TGCAGTGCTATGGCTTCGAACACTGAAGCTTTCTTT. The encoded protein is CSAMASNTEAFF.

This clonotype was seen at least ten times. CDR3 loop: CASSAGDRDRGNEQFF. CDR3 DNA sequence: TGTGCCAGCAGCGCCGGGGACAGGGACCGTGGCAATGAGCAGTTCTTC. This chain uses TRBV7-7 with TRBJ2-1, with 9 bases that match TRBD1. The CDR3 is 16 amino acids. J lost 6 bases, V lost 5 bases, and 11 bases had no gene match. Germline values: CDR1 SSHAT, CDR2 FNYEAQ (reference sequence).

In this sample, this clonotype turned up many times. This chain links TRBV5-6 with TRBJ2-3; no firm D call. This CDR3 has 15 amino acids. The V end lost 0 bases, the J end lost 0 bases, and 8 bases lay between the germline ends. CDR1 and CDR2 from the germline V gene are SGHDT and YYEEEE. The CDR3 DNA follows: TGTGCCAGCAGCTTGGGACTCACTAGCACAGATACGCAGTATTTT. Its protein is CASSLGLTSTDTQYF.

In its sample, this clonotype was seen many times. The gene calls are TRBV20-1 and TRBJ2-3; D might be TRBD1 (6 bases). Trimming removed 5 bases at V and 4 bases at J, with 19 bases between. The CDR3 covers 15 residues. CDR1 and CDR2 from the germline V gene are DFQATT and SNEGSKA (reference sequence). CDR3 sequence reads: CSALLWGRGADTQYF. CDR3 nucleotide sequence: TGCAGTGCTCTTCTCTGGGGGCGTGGGGCAGATACGCAGTATTTT.

This clonotype occurred many times. This chain links TRBV6-6 with TRBJ1-4; TRBD1 matches 7 bases. Trimming took 2 bases from V and 4 from J; bases not matched to a gene: 4. This CDR3 comprises 15 residues. CDR1 is MNHNY and CDR2 is SVGAGI in the germline V gene (reference sequence). CDR3 region: CASSYPTGFNEKLFF. DNA for the CDR3: TGTGCCAGCAGTTACCCGACAGGGTTTAATGAAAAACTGTTTTTT.

This clonotype was recorded many times. The V and J genes are TRBV20-1 and TRBJ1-2; D is perhaps TRBD1 (5 bases). This CDR3 comprises 17 residues. The germline V gene encodes CDR1 DFQATT and CDR2 SNEGSKA (reference sequence). The germline V and J ends were trimmed by 2 bases and 3 bases, with 22 bases remaining between them. CDR3: CSARFFLGTGGYYGYTF. In DNA form, the CDR3 reads TGCAGTGCTAGATTTTTTCTCGGGACCGGGGGGTACTATGGCTACACCTTC.

There are a few counts of this clonotype. An end of the junction differs from the germline gene, which may be a read error. The rearrangement uses TRBV6-5 and TRBJ1-1; 10 bases are shared with TRBD1. The CDR3 consists of 12 residues. Germline CDR1 reads MNHEY; CDR2 reads SVGAGI. This CDR3 reads CDSGRTGGEAFF. CDR3 DNA sequence: TGTGACAGCGGTAGGACAGGGGGTGAAGCTTTCTTT.

This clonotype came up many times. The chain links TRBV12-3 or TRBV12-4 to TRBJ1-5; D unclear. The CDR3 totals 17 residues. With 7 bases removed from V and 0 bases from J, the gap between germline ends came to 19 bases. The CDR3 sequence is CASTFGRHLNSNQPQHF. DNA for the CDR3: TGTGCCAGCACTTTTGGGAGACATCTAAATAGCAATCAGCCCCAGCATTTT.

This clonotype was observed at least ten times. The chain links TRBV12-3 or TRBV12-4 to TRBJ2-3; weak D call: TRBD2 (7 bases). V lost 6 bases, J lost 5 bases, and 15 bases lay in between. The CDR3 has 14 amino acids. CDR3 region: CASRSGGGVDTQYF. The CDR3 DNA reads TGTGCCAGCAGATCGGGGGGCGGGGTAGATACGCAGTATTTT.

This clonotype was counted many times. The V gene is TRBV12-5, the J gene TRBJ1-2, with D maybe TRBD1 (6 bases). This CDR3 spans 16 amino acids. Germline CDR1 LGHNT, CDR2 FRNRAP. The V and J ends lost 0 bases and 4 bases respectively, with 15 bases between them. The CDR3 DNA reads TGTGCTAGTGGTTTGGTACTGGGGGCAACGGGCTATGGCTACACCTTC. Amino acids: CASGLVLGATGYGYTF.

This clonotype was counted at least ten times. V usage is TRBV11-2 and J usage is TRBJ2-3; D is possibly TRBD2 (6 bases). The CDR3 is 16 residues long. Germline lookup yields CDR1 SGHAT and CDR2 FQNNGV. Trimming took 3 bases from V and 1 from J, leaving 14 bases between them. CDR3 DNA sequence: TGTGCCAGCAGCTTTGCCGGGAGTAAGGGCACAGATACGCAGTATTTT. Residues: CASSFAGSKGTDTQYF.

Many counts were recorded for this clonotype. This chain uses TRBV5-1 with TRBJ2-1; 7 bases line up with TRBD1. With V trimmed by 7 bases and J by 10 bases, 14 bases remained unmatched. Looked up from germline, CDR1 is SGHRS and CDR2 is YFSETQ. CDR3 length: 14 amino acids. The CDR3 DNA reads as TGCGCCAGCGGGGACCAGGGGGACCCCACGGAGCAGTTCTTC. It encodes CASGDQGDPTEQFF.

This clonotype was seen ten or more times. The V and J genes are TRBV29-1 and TRBJ1-1; D perhaps matches TRBD1 (6 bases). Germline CDR1 reads SQVTM; CDR2 reads ANQGSEA. V was cut by 7 bases and J by 8 bases, with 14 bases left in between. This CDR3 is 11 amino acids long. The CDR3 here is CSALRGGEAFF. The CDR3 bases are TGCAGCGCCCTGAGGGGGGGCGAAGCTTTCTTT.

Many counts were recorded for this clonotype. The V call is TRBV5-1, the J call TRBJ2-5; maybe TRBD2 (5 bases). The CDR3 consists of 15 residues. Trimming stripped 4 bases from V and 5 bases from J, with 18 bases between. Germline-derived CDR1 and CDR2 are SGHRS and YFSETQ. The CDR3 bases are TGCGCCAGCAGCAAGGCAGCAAGGCCGGGGGAGACCCAGTACTTC. Protein: CASSKAARPGETQYF.

Worth noting for this clonotype: A clone one base away is much larger, so this may be a read error. The J gene is TRBJ2-6, the V gene TRBV27; D uncertain. Germline V gene data show CDR1 as MNHEY and CDR2 as SMNVEV (reference sequence). V lost 2 bases, J lost 0 bases, and 11 bases lay in between. CDR3 length: 17 amino acids. This CDR3 reads CASSLHGHLSGANVLTF. DNA for the CDR3: TGTGCCAGCAGTTTACATGGCCACCTCTCTGGGGCCAACGTCCTGACTTTC.

This clonotype was seen repeatedly, ten times or more. V is TRBV20-1 and J is TRBJ2-5; either TRBD1 or TRBD2 may supply D (5 bases each). The V end lost 2 bases, the J end lost 2 bases, and 12 bases lay between the germline ends. This CDR3 comprises 14 residues. The germline V gene has CDR1 DFQATT and CDR2 SNEGSKA (reference sequence). The CDR3 bases are TGCAGTGCTAGACTGCCGGGACCTCAAGAGACCCAGTACTTC. It encodes CSARLPGPQETQYF.

This clonotype has a count of ten or more. The CDR3 protein is CSVELMDYGYTF. Here the CDR3 DNA reads TGCAGCGTTGAATTGATGGACTATGGCTACACCTTC. The chain employs TRBV29-1 and TRBJ1-2; D gene unclear. V gave up 2 bases and J gave up 3 bases, with 7 bases separating them. From germline, CDR1 is SQVTM and CDR2 ANQGSEA. The CDR3 totals 12 residues.

This clonotype was counted at least ten times. The chain carries TRBV20-1 and TRBJ1-5; D gene ambiguous. The length of the CDR3 is 11 residues. Germline CDR1 and CDR2: DFQATT and SNEGSKA (reference sequence). The germline V and J ends were trimmed by 0 bases and 11 bases, with 8 bases remaining between them. The chain's CDR3 is CSARDRRTQHF. In DNA form, the CDR3 reads TGCAGTGCTAGAGATCGGCGGACCCAGCATTTT.

This clonotype was found many times. The chain combines TRBV7-9 with TRBJ1-2, with a possible D match to TRBD1 (5 bases). Germline V lookup: CDR1 SEHNR, CDR2 FQNEAQ (reference sequence). This CDR3 region has 13 residues. V lost 3 bases and J lost 3, with 8 bases in between. CDR3 nucleotides: TGTGCCAGCAGCTTGGGGGAGGACTATGGCTACACCTTC. Protein sequence: CASSLGEDYGYTF.

This clonotype was observed many times. The chain links TRBV5-1 to TRBJ2-1, with TRBD2 matching over 9 bases. This CDR3 is 19 amino acids long. V gave up 3 bases and J gave up 2 bases; unmatched junction bases: 15. Germline values: CDR1 SGHRS, CDR2 YFSETQ. The CDR3: CASSSQAPSGKRTYNEQFF. The CDR3 DNA sequence: TGCGCCAGCAGCTCGCAGGCGCCTAGCGGGAAAAGGACCTACAATGAGCAGTTCTTC.

This clonotype appeared many times. The chain joins TRBV30 to TRBJ2-7, with unresolved D. The CDR3 covers 14 residues. Trimming pared 4 bases from V and 0 bases from J, leaving 13 bases between. In germline, CDR1 is GTSNPN, CDR2 SVGIG (reference sequence). The CDR3 here is CAWTKFAISYEQYF. DNA of the CDR3: TGTGCCTGGACTAAGTTCGCTATCTCCTACGAGCAGTACTTC.